This TCR beta chain originates from a study of tumor and adjacent non-tumor tissue in lung cancer. The template was RNA from unsorted bulk tissue. Details on this clonotype: It is likely a read error, because the conserved phenylalanine at the end of the CDR3 is missing. The DNA is omitted, as the CDR3 cannot be located on it reliably, and the CDR3 follows TCRdb's listing.

TCRbeta libraries were built with three rounds of nested PCR, modified from ARM-PCR. TCRdb analysed the multiplex PCR reads with MiXCR anew, one entry per CDR3 protein. The repertoire has around 120,000 distinct CDR3 sequences, approximately 66% of them found once; the top ten carry 9.5% to 15%. The receptor was derived from a man younger than 40 with non-small cell lung cancer. What was sequenced was lung tumor tissue.

The CDR3 here is CTSRISGGNCDTL. This rearrangement joins TRBV6-5 to TRBJ1-2. Germline V lookup: CDR1 MNHEY, CDR2 SVGAGI. The CDR3 contains 13 residues when both ends are counted.